These 5 T cell receptor beta chains came from one sample sequenced in a study of blood T cell repertoires in COVID-19. TCRdb's copy holds only in-frame clones and misses some; the assay was immunoSEQ multiplex PCR. The table shows some 100,000 clones, with under 90% occurring only once. Sequencing was done on a sample of peripheral blood. The receptor source for this set is a human donor in a cohort sampled during active COVID-19.

V is TRBV6-5 and J is TRBJ2-1, with TRBD1 as a possible D gene (5 bases). Germline CDR1 MNHEY, CDR2 SVGAGI. The length of the CDR3 is 13 residues. Deletions cut 2 bases from V and 4 bases from J, with 6 bases between. CDR3: CASSYRQYNEQFF. The CDR3 nucleotides read TGTGCCAGCAGTTACAGACAGTACAATGAGCAGTTCTTC.

This chain uses TRBV3-1 (or the pseudogene TRBV3-2) with TRBJ2-7; TRBD1 matches 9 bases. V gave up 9 bases and J gave up 6 bases; unmatched junction bases: 6. The CDR3 consists of 12 residues. In germline, CDR1 is LGHDT, CDR2 YNNKEL (reference sequence). The CDR3 protein is CASRTGDGEQYF. CDR3 nucleotides: TGTGCCAGTCGGACAGGGGACGGCGAGCAGTACTTC.

The chain recombines TRBV6-2 or TRBV6-3 with TRBJ1-1; D may be TRBD1 (6 bases). Trimming removed 5 bases from V and 3 bases from J, with 10 bases in between. Germline-derived CDR1 and CDR2 are MNHEY and SVGEGT. The CDR3 runs to 13 residues. CDR3 coding DNA: TGTGCCAGCAGTAGGACAGCTTACACTGAAGCTTTCTTT. It is translated as CASSRTAYTEAFF.

This clone was recorded a few times. The gene calls are TRBV6-5 and TRBJ1-1, with 8 bases identical to TRBD1. Losses at the gene ends were 6 bases for V and 7 bases for J; bases not matched to a gene: 10. CDR1 and CDR2 (germline): MNHEY, SVGAGI. The CDR3 consists of 14 residues. The CDR3 coding sequence is TGTGCCAGCAGAGGTACCGGACAGGGACGTGAAGCTTTCTTT. Translated, it gives CASRGTGQGREAFF.

The rearrangement uses TRBV5-4 and TRBJ2-7; the match to TRBD1 covers 9 bases. The germline V gene encodes CDR1 SGHNT and CDR2 YYREEE (reference sequence). This CDR3 contains 14 residues. Trimming removed 4 bases from V and 2 bases from J; junction bases left unmatched: 4. The CDR3 loop reads CASSPGQGPYEQYF. The CDR3 region has the DNA TGTGCCAGCAGCCCGGGACAGGGCCCCTACGAGCAGTACTTC.